The clone carrying this TCR beta chain was seen a handful of times. The antigen remains undetermined. The CDR3 extends over 13 amino acids. V shed 6 bases and J shed 5 bases, with 13 bases lying between them. Germline loops: CDR1 MDHEN, CDR2 SYDVKM. The source of the sample is a study of vaccination and CD4 T cells after COVID-19. Across the whole study: Post-diagnosis, post-COVID samples were collected after a median approximately 110 days, ranging 35 to 161. The study collected post-vaccine samples a median around 70 days after dose two, with a range of 14 to 241. Broader study findings: Median counts of SARS-CoV-2-reactive clonotypes increased from roughly 22 to 38; this difference was not significant. The study sampled relatively few convalescent patients and omitted early post-infection timepoints.

Regarding time point: late sampling 161 to 241 days after vaccination in three convalescent patients. TCRdb redid the calling of the PCR reads with MiXCR, one entry per CDR3 protein. The sample lists about 39,000 distinct CDR3 sequences, 35% to 45% occurring once. The chain employs TRBV28 and TRBJ2-5; tentative D call: TRBD2 (6 bases). The TCR sequence derives from a human donor who had recovered from COVID-19. The sample in question was CD4+ T cells from blood, obtained about 7 months after SARS-CoV-2 vaccination. CDR3 nucleotide sequence: TGTGCCAGCAGGGACCGGGGGTCTGAGACCCAGTACTTC. This codes for CASRDRGSETQYF.